A selection of T cell receptor beta chains follows, all from one sample in a study of T cell changes during pregnancy in multiple sclerosis. Libraries were prepared by immunoSEQ multiplex PCR; TCRdb keeps only in-frame clonotypes and omits some of them. The sample yields about 38,000 clones, 75% to 95% seen once. The sequencing used CD8+ T cells from peripheral blood mononuclear cells, collected after pregnancy. These receptors were taken from a female donor with multiple sclerosis, enrolled in a pregnancy study. Both conserved end residues are part of each CDR3. Fields, in order: V gene, D gene, J gene, CDR3 protein. D genes are given only for firm matches.

v_call: TRBV13
d_call: TRBD1
j_call: TRBJ2-1
cdr3_aa: CASSLVRGHEQFF

v_call: TRBV7-2
d_call: -
j_call: TRBJ1-3
cdr3_aa: CASSLASRVWDTIYF

v_call: TRBV5-1
d_call: -
j_call: TRBJ1-2
cdr3_aa: CASSLSGPGNYGYTF

v_call: TRBV28
d_call: -
j_call: TRBJ1-1
cdr3_aa: CASSFEGDTFMNTEAFF

v_call: TRBV7-9
d_call: -
j_call: TRBJ1-2
cdr3_aa: CASSSRSEIGSYTF

v_call: TRBV27
d_call: -
j_call: TRBJ1-1
cdr3_aa: CASRSGITEAFF

v_call: TRBV13
d_call: TRBD1
j_call: TRBJ1-5
cdr3_aa: CASSLEQGEPQHF

v_call: TRBV6-5
d_call: -
j_call: TRBJ1-3
cdr3_aa: CASSYSGDTGNTIYF

v_call: TRBV6-1
d_call: TRBD1
j_call: TRBJ2-7
cdr3_aa: CASSERGTGSYEQYF

v_call: TRBV27
d_call: TRBD1
j_call: TRBJ1-5
cdr3_aa: CASSYPDRGENQPQHF

v_call: TRBV12-5
d_call: -
j_call: TRBJ2-1
cdr3_aa: CASAGRDSYNEQFF

v_call: TRBV7-2
d_call: TRBD2
j_call: TRBJ2-7
cdr3_aa: CASTLRLAGENYEQYF

v_call: TRBV2
d_call: -
j_call: TRBJ1-6
cdr3_aa: CASNKDSSYNSPLHF

v_call: TRBV10-2
d_call: TRBD2
j_call: TRBJ2-1
cdr3_aa: CASTEGSGGLGFF